This TCR beta chain originates from a study of shared clonotypes between healthy human individuals. Study-level information: CD4 naive and CD4 memory each took three plates per donor, while CD8 naive took two and CD8 memory one.

The naive CD8 population came from CD45RO-negative cells selected for CCR7, without terminally differentiated effector memory CD45RA+ cells. Measured with immunoSEQ multiplex PCR; TCRdb has only the in-frame clones, and not every one. This sample has over 750,000 clones, with 90% to 97% found just once. Study-wide results and limits: Clonotype sharing among donors was thought likely to change with sequencing depth.

Remarks on this clone: Its matching antigen is unknown.

The germline V gene encodes CDR1 SGHVS and CDR2 FNYEAQ. Losses at the gene ends were 5 bases for V and 5 bases for J; bases not matched to a gene: 15. The CDR3 is 17 amino acids. This sequence was found in a man aged 30-40 years in good health. Sequencing input: naive CD8+ T cells sorted from blood. The chain is built from TRBV7-6 and TRBJ2-7; TRBD1 agrees at 10 bases. CDR3 sequence: CASSASQPGTGDHEQYF. CDR3 nucleotides: TGTGCCAGCAGCGCGAGCCAGCCCGGGACAGGGGACCACGAGCAGTACTTC.